This TCR beta chain was captured in a study of T cell responses to AZD1222 COVID-19 vaccine (dated by TCRdb to 2020 to 2022). Looking at the study overall: AZD1222 recipients whose second dose came at about 4 weeks and those whose second dose came at about 12 weeks were combined into one group, since spike-specific TCR depth and breadth did not differ between the two schedules. A total of 233 trial participants underwent TCR sequencing, of whom around 200 received two doses of AZD1222 and about 25 received two doses of the MenACWY control vaccine. Trial participants were enrolled by age into 18-55, 56-69 and 70-plus year subgroups, with 148, 28 and 57 TCR-sequenced participants respectively. The paper as a whole reports these results and caveats: Nearly half of unique spike-specific TCRs reportedly recognized epitopes outside regions mutated in the B.1.351 and B.1.1.7 variants. Spike-specific TCR breadth and depth rose significantly after two AZD1222 doses compared with day 0 and with MenACWY recipients. Conclusions about previously exposed vaccinees were limited because only six AZD1222 recipients were SARS-CoV-2 seropositive at baseline. The 56-69-year group was small, and its depth increase did not reach significance, likely because of low power. The vaccine-associated CD4 TCRs covered the entire spike protein, and the dominant responses fell in regions 160-218 and 743-854. Because no day 14 peak-response samples were available, the repertoires could be characterized only after the peak T cell response. Participants were mostly white British and included more females than males, and it was suggested by the authors that clonal diversity may have been underestimated.

Taken from the germline V gene, the CDR1 and CDR2 loops are SNHLY and FYNNEI. V is clipped by 4 bases and J by 13 bases, and the sequence between their germline boundaries is 10 bases long. CDR3 length: 11 amino acids, cysteine to phenylalanine. The CDR3 DNA has 33 bases and is translated from base 1. Points on this clone: The specificity of this receptor is unknown. No base quality information exists; no much larger clone differs at one position.

This specimen's time point label, per the study, means: baseline before first vaccination. Samples from vaccinated people were obtained from the UK trials COV001 and COV002, which included a single-blind randomized controlled phase 2/3 trial of AZD1222 (ChAdOx1 nCoV-19) in healthy adults. For TCRbeta chain sequencing, PBMC samples were collected from trial participants at day 0 and at day 28 after the second dose. The CDR3 regions of human TCRbeta chains were analyzed by immunosequencing. From the authors' description of their analysis: Repertoire TCRs were matched against a reference library of SARS-CoV-2-specific TCRs generated with the MIRA antigen-specificity platform. Breadth was defined as the fraction of unique TCRs that were SARS-CoV-2-associated, and depth was defined as the fraction of total T cells that were SARS-CoV-2-associated. Each spike-specific TCR was assigned to its reactive spike region and to a CD4 or CD8 class using the MIRA data. Log10-transformed breadth and depth values were compared by one-way ANOVA with Sidak's multiple comparisons tests. TCRdb re-hosts the immuneACCESS table, in-frame sequences only. Its copies lack some clones; in the studies checked, an unresolved V gene accounts for under half of them, and the cause for the rest is not known. D and trimming come from the DNA, and the V and J calls and clone size come from that table. This sample gives 150,000 or so clones in total; approximately 92% of them show up just once. About 3% of the sample goes to the ten largest clones.

The clonotype was recovered from an adult in good health. The chain was built from TRBV2 and TRBJ1-4; the D region possibly corresponds to TRBD1 (6 bases align). The specimen comprised peripheral blood, sampled on day 0 of AZD1222 vaccination. The DNA reads as follows: TGTGCCAGCAGTGCTGAGGACAGACTGTTTTTT. This codes for CASSAEDRLFF.